The rows below give T cell receptor beta chains drawn from one sample of a study of shared clonotypes between healthy human individuals. Sequenced by immunoSEQ multiplex PCR; TCRdb stores in-frame clones only, minus some. The sample has hundreds of thousands of clones; 90% to 95% are singletons. Sequenced sample: naive CD8+ T cells sorted from blood. Source of these receptors: a woman in her thirties in good health. Each CDR3 is given without its conserved first and last residue.

v_call,j_call,cdr3_aa
TRBV19,TRBJ1-1,ASSSSEDSRGTEAF
TRBV13,TRBJ2-1,ASSSVGGGSGEQF
TRBV11-2,TRBJ1-2,ASSLFQGDTNYGYT
TRBV9,TRBJ2-7,ASSDTWGLDQSYEQY
TRBV13,TRBJ2-1,ASSVPSGGNEQF
TRBV19,TRBJ2-3,ASSDLAEDTQY
TRBV4-1,TRBJ2-7,ASSQNPPSGPSYEQY
TRBV13,-,ASRDSYEQY
TRBV14,-,ASSQGHYEQY
TRBV6-4,TRBJ2-7,ASSTLAAYEQY